This record covers a single T cell receptor beta chain. Its antigen is as yet unknown. None of the donors, who were healthy HIV-negative adults, had recently had acute infections or vaccinations. The sample is drawn from a study of shared clonotypes between healthy human individuals. Study findings and constraints: The authors expected sequencing depth to affect clonotype sharing among donors.

TCRdb's table, derived via immunoSEQ multiplex PCR, lists solely in-frame clones and lacks some. The repertoire holds hundreds of thousands of clones, roughly 77% seen once, with around 14% in the top ten. Input material: PBMCs. The receptor's source is a woman in her thirties or forties in good health. Some clones in this sample may be carry-over from other donors' samples.

The CDR3 DNA is TGCGCCAGCAGAAACGGGCCGGGTCGGGTGGCCAATGAGCAGTTCTTC. It encodes CASRNGPGRVANEQFF. This sequence joins TRBV5-1 and TRBJ2-1; D uncertain. V lost 5 bases and J lost 6, with 21 bases in between. This CDR3 is built from 16 residues. Germline assignment: CDR1 SGHRS and CDR2 YFSETQ.